The sequence of this T cell receptor beta chain was determined in a study of blood T cells in healthy people across ages. This clonotype was seen only a few times. This CDR3 contains 16 residues. From germline, CDR1 is LGHNA and CDR2 YSLEER. The ends lost 1 base at V and 5 bases at J; junction bases unmatched: 9. Together with a sample-barcoded 5' primer, a J-beta primer mix was included in a second PCR lasting roughly 6 to 12 cycles. TCRdb fed the 5' RACE reads into MiXCR, producing one record per CDR3 protein. The repertoire includes 1.8 million or so distinct CDR3 sequences, around 42% of them detected once, and 23% sits in the top ten.

Source material: blood. This chain uses TRBV4-3 with TRBJ2-3, with 7 bases aligning to TRBD2. The TCR was taken from a human donor in good health. The DNA for the CDR3 is TGCGCCAGCAGCCAAGTGACTAGCTTGCTTGGAGATACGCAGTATTTT. Amino acid sequence: CASSQVTSLLGDTQYF.